The sequence of this T cell receptor (beta chain) was determined in a study of regulatory T cells in long-lasting Graves disease. Time point described: newly diagnosed GD, antithyroid drugs for less than 3 months. RNA isolated from PBMCs was used to make the TCR library. The CDR3 length is 16 residues. Trimming pared 2 bases from V and 0 bases from J, leaving 13 bases between. Per germline, CDR1 SGHNT and CDR2 YYREEE (reference sequence). Construction of TCR beta libraries relied on iRepertoire HTBI primers and on Arm-PCR targeting CDR3 regions. TCRdb recomputed calls from the multiplex PCR reads with MiXCR, one row per CDR3 protein. Of roughly 420,000 distinct CDR3 sequences listed, around a sixth are singletons. This clonotype has at least ten counts.

This chain links TRBV5-4 with TRBJ2-3; possibly TRBD2 for D (5 bases). This clonotype was sampled from a female donor with Graves disease. The material sequenced was peripheral blood mononuclear cells (PBMCs), taken at new diagnosis, from a patient treated with antithyroid drugs. CDR3 coding DNA: TGTGCCAGCAGCTTACCAAGCGGACCGAGCACAGATACGCAGTATTTT. Protein: CASSLPSGPSTDTQYF.